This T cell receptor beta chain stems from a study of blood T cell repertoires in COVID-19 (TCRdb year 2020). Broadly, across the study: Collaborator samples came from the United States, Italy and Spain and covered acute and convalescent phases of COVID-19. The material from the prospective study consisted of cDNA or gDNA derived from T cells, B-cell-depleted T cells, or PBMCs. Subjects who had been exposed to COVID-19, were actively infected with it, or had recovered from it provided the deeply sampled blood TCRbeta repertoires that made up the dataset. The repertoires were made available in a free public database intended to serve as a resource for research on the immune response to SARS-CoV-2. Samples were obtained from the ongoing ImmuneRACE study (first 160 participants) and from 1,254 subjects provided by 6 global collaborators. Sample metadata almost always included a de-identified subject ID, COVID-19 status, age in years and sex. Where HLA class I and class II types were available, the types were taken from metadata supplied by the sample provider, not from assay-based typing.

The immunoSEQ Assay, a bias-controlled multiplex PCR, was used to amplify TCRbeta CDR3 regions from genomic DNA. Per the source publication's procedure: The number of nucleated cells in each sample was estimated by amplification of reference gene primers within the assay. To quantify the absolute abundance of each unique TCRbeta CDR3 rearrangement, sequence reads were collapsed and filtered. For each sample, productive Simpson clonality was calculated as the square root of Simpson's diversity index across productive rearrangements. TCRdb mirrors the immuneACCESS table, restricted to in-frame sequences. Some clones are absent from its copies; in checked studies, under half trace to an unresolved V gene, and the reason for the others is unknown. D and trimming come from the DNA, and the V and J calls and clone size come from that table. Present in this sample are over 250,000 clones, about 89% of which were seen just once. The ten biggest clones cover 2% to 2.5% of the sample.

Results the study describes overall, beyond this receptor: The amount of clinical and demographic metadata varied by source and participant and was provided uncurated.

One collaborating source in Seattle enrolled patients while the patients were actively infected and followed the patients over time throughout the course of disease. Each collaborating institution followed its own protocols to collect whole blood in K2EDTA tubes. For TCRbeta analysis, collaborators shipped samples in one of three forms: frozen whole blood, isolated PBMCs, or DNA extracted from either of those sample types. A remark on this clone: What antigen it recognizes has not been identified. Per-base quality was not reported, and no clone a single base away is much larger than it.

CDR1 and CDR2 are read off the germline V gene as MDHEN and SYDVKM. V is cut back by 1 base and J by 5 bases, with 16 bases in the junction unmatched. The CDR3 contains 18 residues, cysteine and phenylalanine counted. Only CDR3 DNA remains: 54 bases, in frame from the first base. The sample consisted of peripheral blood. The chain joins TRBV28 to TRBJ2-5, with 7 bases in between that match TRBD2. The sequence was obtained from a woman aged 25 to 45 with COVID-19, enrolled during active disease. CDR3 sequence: CASSLSLISGAKRETQYF. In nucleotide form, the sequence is TGTGCCAGCAGTTTATCCCTCATCAGCGGGGCCAAGAGGGAGACCCAGTACTTC.